These 10 T cell receptor beta chains share one sample of origin, sequenced in a study of regulatory T cells in long-lasting Graves disease. Arm-PCR of CDR3 regions and iRepertoire HTBI primers were used to build TCR beta libraries. TCRdb called the multiplex PCR reads again in MiXCR, with one record for every CDR3 protein. Here the sample spans 350,000 to 500,000 distinct CDR3 sequences, 15% to 20% being singletons. Time point denoted: newly diagnosed GD, antithyroid drugs for less than 3 months. RNA isolated from PBMCs was used to make the TCR library. The same sample was also studied in work on T cells in Graves' hyperthyroidism and ophthalmopathy.

This sample comprised peripheral blood mononuclear cells (PBMCs), obtained at new diagnosis, from a patient treated with antithyroid drugs. Source of these receptors: a woman aged 18-29 years with Graves disease.

There are a few counts of this clonotype. V is TRBV20-1 and J is TRBJ1-1, with 7 bases identical to TRBD1. The CDR3 consists of 17 residues. V trimming: 0 bases; J trimming: 6 bases; junction bases outside the gene matches: 16. Germline CDR1 is DFQATT and CDR2 is SNEGSKA (reference sequence). The CDR3 loop reads CSARDYYQGGGQAEAFF. The CDR3 bases are TGCAGTGCTAGAGACTACTACCAGGGGGGGGGGCAGGCTGAAGCTTTCTTT.

The chain is built from TRBV11-2 and TRBJ1-1; D possibly corresponds to TRBD1 (6 bases). The germline gives CDR1 SGHAT, CDR2 FQNNGV. CDR3 length: 14 amino acids. V lost 5 bases, J lost 5 bases, and 15 bases lay in between. The CDR3 coding sequence is TGTGCCAGCAGCCAAGTCGGGGGCTGGACTGAAGCTTTCTTT. Translation gives CASSQVGGWTEAFF.

In this sample, this clonotype turned up once. The chain uses TRBV27 and TRBJ2-7; TRBD2 aligns across 11 bases. The CDR3 covers 15 residues. Per the germline V gene, CDR1 is MNHEY and CDR2 is SMNVEV (reference sequence). V trimming: 6 bases; J trimming: 7 bases; junction bases outside the gene matches: 11. The CDR3: CASSPLAGAYNEQYF. The CDR3 region has the DNA TGTGCCAGCAGCCCACTAGCGGGAGCTTACAATGAGCAGTACTTC.

This clonotype was picked up many times. The CDR3 nucleotides read TGTGCCAGCAGTGAAGGGGACAGGGGGCCCAATGAGCAGTTCTTC. Encoded protein: CASSEGDRGPNEQFF. The chain carries TRBV2 and TRBJ2-1; the match to TRBD1 covers 12 bases. The CDR3 sequence is 15 residues long. The J segment lost 6 bases and the V segment lost 1 base, leaving 1 base of the junction unmatched. Germline V gives CDR1 SNHLY, CDR2 FYNNEI. The full variable domain, its missing parts supplied by reference TRBV2 and TRBJ2-1, is EPEVTQTPSHQVTQMGQEVILRCVPISNHLYFYWYRQILGQKVEFLVSFYNNEISEKSEIFDDQFSVERPDGSNFTLKIRSTKLEDSAMYFCASSEGDRGPNEQFFGPGTRLTVL.

This clonotype has ten or more counts. The chain uses TRBV28 and TRBJ1-5; D remains unclear. Germline V gene data show CDR1 as MDHEN and CDR2 as SYDVKM. V dropped 5 bases and J dropped 2 bases, with 16 bases sitting between them. This CDR3 has 16 amino acids. Written as DNA, the CDR3 is TGTGCCAGCAGTGACCCGAGATTGATGGGCAATCAGCCCCAGCATTTT. Protein: CASSDPRLMGNQPQHF.

About this clonotype itself: A read error may be the cause here, since a much bigger clone is one base away. This chain joins TRBV6-1 and TRBJ2-7; 7 positions match TRBD2. Trimming removed 9 bases from V and 9 bases from J; junction bases left unmatched: 11. The CDR3 totals 12 residues. Germline loops: CDR1 MNHNS, CDR2 SASEGT. The CDR3 is CASTRGSGLQYF. The CDR3 nucleotides are TGTGCCAGTACCCGCGGGAGTGGGCTGCAGTACTTC.

This clonotype was seen many times. J is TRBJ2-7 and V is TRBV7-9; tentative D call: TRBD2 (6 bases). The germline V and J ends were trimmed by 3 bases and 3 bases, with 15 bases remaining between them. Germline V gene lookup returns CDR1 SEHNR and CDR2 FQNEAQ (reference sequence). This CDR3 comprises 15 residues. The CDR3 region is CASSLEGLRGYEQYF. CDR3 DNA: TGTGCCAGCAGCTTGGAGGGACTGAGGGGCTACGAGCAGTACTTC.

About this clonotype: This may be a read error: a much more frequent sequence differs by one nucleotide. V and J are TRBV5-1 and TRBJ2-2; 7 bases fit TRBD2. Germline CDR1 SGHRS, CDR2 YFSETQ. The CDR3 is made up of 14 amino acids. Here the CDR3 reads CASLLAENTGGLFF. The CDR3 region has the DNA TGCGCCAGCTTGCTAGCGGAGAACACCGGGGGGCTGTTTTTT.

The chain is built from TRBV7-9 and TRBJ2-4; 16 positions match TRBD2. The CDR3 runs 15 residues. The trim removed 4 bases at V and 8 bases at J, leaving 2 bases unmatched. Germline-derived CDR1 and CDR2 are SEHNR and FQNEAQ (reference sequence). The CDR3 reads CASSSGLAGGDIQYF. CDR3 nucleotide sequence: TGTGCCAGCAGCTCGGGACTAGCGGGGGGGGACATTCAGTACTTC. Complete variable domain (other parts from reference TRBV7-9 and TRBJ2-4): DTGVSQNPRHKITKRGQNVTFRCDPISEHNRLYWYRQTLGQGPEFLTYFQNEAQLEKSRLLSDRFSAERPKGSFSTLEIQRTEQGDSAMYLCASSSGLAGGDIQYFGAGTRLSVL.

This rearrangement joins TRBV19 to TRBJ2-1; 12 bases line up with TRBD1. Germline CDR1 and CDR2: LNHDA and SQIVND (reference sequence). J lost 8 bases, V lost 7 bases, and 9 bases had no gene match. The CDR3 extends over 15 amino acids. DNA of the CDR3: TGTGCCAGTATGCGGGGGACAGGGGGCGGCTATGAGCAGTTCTTC. This sequence encodes CASMRGTGGGYEQFF.